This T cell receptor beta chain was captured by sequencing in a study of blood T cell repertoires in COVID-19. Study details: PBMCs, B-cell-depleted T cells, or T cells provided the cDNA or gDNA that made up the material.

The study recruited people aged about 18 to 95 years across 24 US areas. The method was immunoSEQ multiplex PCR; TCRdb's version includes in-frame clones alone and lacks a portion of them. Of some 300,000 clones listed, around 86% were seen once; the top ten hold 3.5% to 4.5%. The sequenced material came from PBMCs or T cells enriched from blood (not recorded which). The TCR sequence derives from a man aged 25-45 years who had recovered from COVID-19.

The CDR3 is CASSYREKFERAYEQYF. The CDR3, as DNA: TGCGCCAGCAGCTACCGGGAAAAATTCGAACGGGCCTACGAGCAGTACTTC. This chain links TRBV4-1 with TRBJ2-7; a weak D match, TRBD2 (5 bases). Trimming pared 5 bases from V and 2 bases from J, leaving 22 bases between. This CDR3 comprises 17 residues. CDR1 MGHRA and CDR2 YSYEKL come from the germline V gene.